The clone carrying this T cell receptor (beta chain) has only a few counts. Its antigen remains unknown. The data were obtained in a study of blood T cells in healthy people across ages. Study-level findings and limits: In older individuals, TCR beta diversity per million T cells was lower, falling roughly linearly with age.

The CDR3 is 15 residues long. CDR1 SGHRS and CDR2 YFSETQ come from the germline V gene. The ends were cut back, 1 base at V and 3 bases at J, with 13 bases in the middle. Primed by a sample-barcoded 5' primer and a J-beta primer mix, a second PCR proceeded for about 6 to 11 cycles. TCRdb reanalysed the 5' RACE reads using MiXCR and keeps one entry per CDR3 protein. The sample has 1,800,000 or so distinct CDR3 sequences; around 40% are singletons. The rearrangement uses TRBV5-1 and TRBJ1-2; a possible D gene is TRBD1 (6 bases). The sequence derives from a human donor in good health. The sequenced sample consisted of blood. Here the CDR3 reads CASSLLAGEDYGYTF. The CDR3 nucleotides are TGCGCCAGCAGCTTGTTGGCAGGGGAGGACTATGGCTACACCTTC.